Listed here is a single TCR beta chain. This sample is drawn from a study of healthy donors' naive CD4 and CD8 T cells. TCR libraries were built from 450 to 650 ng of total RNA by linear amplification. MiXCR, run by TCRdb on the reads, gives a single entry per CDR3 protein. This table holds some 190,000 distinct CDR3 sequences, around 80% found once. Germline V gene data show CDR1 as MNHEY and CDR2 as SVGAGI. J lost 3 bases, V lost 8 bases, and 9 bases had no gene match. The CDR3 runs to 14 residues. Sorting defined naive CD4+ as CD4+CD8-CD45RO-CD45RA+ and naive CD8+ as CD8+CD4-CD45RA+CD27bright. The genes are TRBV6-5 and TRBJ2-7; 8 bases match TRBD1. The TCR comes from a pool of human donors in good health; the sample pools cells from several healthy donors. Sequenced input: naive CD4+ and CD8+ T cells sorted from blood, pooled from several donors. CDR3 sequence (DNA): TGTGCCAGCCGCGGTGGGACAGGTTTCTACGAGCAGTACTTC. It yields the protein CASRGGTGFYEQYF.